This is a list of T cell receptor beta chains from one sample in a study of shared clonotypes between healthy human individuals. Produced via immunoSEQ multiplex PCR; TCRdb's table is partial and in-frame only. Of hundreds of thousands of clones in the sample, around 92% are singletons; the top ten hold nearly 25%. Sequencing was carried out using naive CD8+ T cells sorted from blood. Receptors originate from a man younger than 40 in good health. CDR3s include the opening cysteine and the closing phenylalanine or tryptophan. D genes are given only for firm matches. Clone size is not always given. Where it is, it says once, few, many or a class for expanded clones.

.	TRBV5-4	TRBJ1-2	TRBD1	CASSSSTGASAYGYTF	TGTGCCAGCAGCTCCTCGACAGGGGCGTCCGCCTATGGCTACACCTTC
.	TRBV9	TRBJ1-2	TRBD1	CASSVAGGPNYGYTF	TGTGCCAGCAGCGTAGCAGGGGGACCTAACTATGGCTACACCTTC
.	TRBV5-4	TRBJ2-1	.	CASSLSEAAYNEQFF	TGTGCCAGCAGCTTGAGCGAGGCCGCCTACAATGAGCAGTTCTTC
.	TRBV21-1	TRBJ2-7	.	CAQPGQFFEQYF	TGTGCCCAGCCGGGGCAGTTTTTCGAGCAGTACTTC
once	TRBV7-9	TRBJ2-1	TRBD2	CASSLGTSGREEQFF	TGTGCCAGCAGCTTAGGGACTAGCGGGAGGGAAGAGCAGTTCTTC
.	TRBV10-2	TRBJ2-1	TRBD2	CASNEGLAEKHWEQFF	TGCGCCAGCAATGAGGGACTAGCGGAAAAACACTGGGAGCAGTTCTTC
.	TRBV7-2	TRBJ2-7	.	CASSGGPYEQYF	TGTGCCAGCAGCGGAGGGCCCTACGAGCAGTACTTC
.	TRBV7-9	TRBJ1-4	.	CASTNSGQRNEKLFF	TGTGCCAGCACCAACTCGGGGCAGCGAAATGAAAAACTGTTTTTT
once	TRBV7-6	TRBJ2-5	.	CASSSPGIANQETQYF	TGTGCCAGCAGCTCCCCGGGGATAGCGAACCAAGAGACCCAGTACTTC
.	TRBV7-8	TRBJ2-1	.	CASSLTGRPDNEQFF	TGTGCCAGCAGCTTAACGGGCAGGCCCGACAATGAGCAGTTCTTC
few	TRBV5-1	TRBJ2-3	.	CASSLALGAGDTQYF	TGCGCCAGCAGCTTGGCCCTGGGGGCCGGAGATACGCAGTATTTT
.	TRBV4-1	TRBJ2-7	.	CASSQGATESYEQYF	TGCGCCAGCAGCCAAGGGGCGACAGAGTCCTACGAGCAGTACTTC
.	TRBV21-1	TRBJ2-3	.	CASSRLAASTDTQYF	TGTGCCAGCAGTAGACTAGCGGCTAGCACAGATACGCAGTATTTT
.	TRBV7-3	TRBJ2-1	.	CASSLTGYSYNEQFF	TGTGCCAGCAGCTTAACCGGGTACTCATACAATGAGCAGTTCTTC
.	TRBV7-8	TRBJ2-3	.	CASANGLPRTDTQYF	TGTGCCAGCGCGAACGGCCTCCCCCGGACAGATACGCAGTATTTT
.	TRBV28	TRBJ2-1	.	CASSPEIGQKYNEQFF	TGTGCCAGCAGTCCTGAGATTGGACAAAAATACAATGAGCAGTTCTTC
.	TRBV27	TRBJ2-1	TRBD2	CASSPRTSGGEQFF	TGTGCCAGCAGTCCCCGGACTAGCGGGGGGGAGCAGTTCTTC
.	TRBV27	TRBJ1-2	TRBD1	CASSPFGTGLDGYTF	TGTGCCAGCAGTCCCTTCGGGACAGGGTTGGATGGCTACACCTTC
.	TRBV7-9	TRBJ2-2	TRBD2	CASSPLAGLAPHGELFF	TGTGCCAGCAGCCCCCTTGCCGGACTAGCCCCACACGGGGAGCTGTTTTTT